These 3 T cell receptor beta chains were all obtained from the same sample, sequenced in a study of cytomegalovirus exposure and HLA in healthy donors. This PCR relied on a set of 60 Vbeta primers and 13 Jbeta primers. Sequencing used immunoSEQ multiplex PCR; TCRdb keeps in-frame clones, though not all of them. In the table there are roughly 150,000 clones, roughly 80% of which are singletons. The sequencing input was PBMCs. These receptors all come from a man aged 35 to 55 in good health and CMV-seropositive.

Written as DNA, the CDR3 is TGTGCCAGCAGTGTGGACTATCACAATGAGCAGTTCTTC. This encodes CASSVDYHNEQFF. The gene calls are TRBV6-4 and TRBJ2-1; TRBD2 is a possible D gene (6 bases). Per germline, CDR1 MRHNA and CDR2 SNTAGT. This CDR3 spans 13 amino acids. V dropped 4 bases and J dropped 5 bases, with 9 bases sitting between them.

V and J are TRBV6-6 and TRBJ2-1; D is uncertain. Germline lookup yields CDR1 MNHNY and CDR2 SVGAGI (reference sequence). V was pared by 8 bases and J by 0 bases, with 8 bases between. CDR3 length: 13 residues. The CDR3 spells CASGSGSYNEQFF. CDR3 bases: TGTGCCAGCGGATCGGGCTCCTACAATGAGCAGTTCTTC.

The V gene is TRBV6-1, the J gene TRBJ2-1; 14 bases are a match to TRBD2. The CDR3 loop spans 17 amino acids. J lost 8 bases, V lost 0 bases, and 6 bases had no gene match. CDR1 and CDR2 (germline): MNHNS, SASEGT. The CDR3 loop reads CASSEAGTSGRWYEQFF. CDR3 DNA sequence: TGTGCCAGCAGTGAAGCGGGGACTAGCGGGAGATGGTATGAGCAGTTCTTC.